Each of the 6 T cell receptor beta chains below was sequenced from the same sample in a study of blood T cell repertoires in COVID-19 (TCRdb year 2020). The library was prepared using the immunoSEQ multiplex PCR assay. Sourced from immuneACCESS, this table was stored by TCRdb with only in-frame sequences that have V and J called. A share of the clones is absent; for the studies checked, an unresolved V gene accounts for under half, and the remainder has no known explanation. The sample table lists about 320,000 clones, 90% of them with a count of one. Of the sample, 2% to 3% is held by the ten largest clones. Specimen: PBMCs or T cells enriched from blood (not recorded which). Receptor source: a man aged 55 to 69 who had recovered from COVID-19.

The chain uses TRBV2 and TRBJ2-7; D not resolved. There are 13 residues in the CDR3. V dropped 0 bases and J dropped 6 bases, with 9 bases sitting between them. Germline V CDR1 and CDR2: SNHLY, FYNNEI. CDR3 sequence reads: CASSEALAREQYF. CDR3 DNA sequence: TGTGCCAGCAGTGAAGCCTTGGCTCGCGAGCAGTACTTC.

This sequence joins TRBV7-9 and TRBJ2-1; no reliable D call. In germline, CDR1 is SEHNR, CDR2 FQNEAQ (reference sequence). The CDR3 sequence is 15 residues long. V lost 4 bases and J 6 bases, leaving 16 bases between the germline ends. The CDR3 reads CASSSPLWAFNEQFF. In DNA form, the CDR3 reads TGTGCCAGCAGCTCCCCCTTGTGGGCCTTCAATGAGCAGTTCTTC.

The chain recombines TRBV10-3 with TRBJ2-7, with a tentative D call TRBD1 (5 bases). CDR1 ENHRY and CDR2 SYGVKD come from the germline V gene. CDR3 length: 15 amino acids. V was cut by 4 bases and J by 2 bases, with 15 bases left in between. The CDR3: CAISADRPITYEQYF. The CDR3 coding sequence is TGTGCCATCAGTGCCGACAGACCGATAACCTACGAGCAGTACTTC.

Only a few counts were recorded for this clone. This chain uses TRBV6-5 with TRBJ2-6; 7 bases line up with TRBD1. CDR3 length equals 15 residues. Per the germline V gene, CDR1 is MNHEY and CDR2 is SVGAGI. Trimming took 10 bases from V and 2 from J; bases not matched to a gene: 8. This CDR3 reads CATYLQGAGANVLTF. CDR3 nucleotide sequence: TGTGCCACATACCTCCAGGGGGCTGGGGCCAACGTCCTGACTTTC.

The chain links TRBV5-1 to TRBJ1-6, with D possibly matching TRBD1 (6 bases). The CDR3 length is 15 residues. Trimming cost V 6 bases and J 5 bases, with 15 bases left between them. Germline V gene lookup returns CDR1 SGHRS and CDR2 YFSETQ. The CDR3, as DNA: TGCGCCAGCACCTGGGGGACACCTGATAATTCACCCCTCCACTTT. As protein: CASTWGTPDNSPLHF.

This chain uses TRBV9 with TRBJ2-1; TRBD1 aligns across 10 bases. The CDR3 covers 18 residues. Trimming removed 0 bases from V and 4 bases from J; junction bases left unmatched: 10. CDR1 is SGDLS, CDR2 YYNGEE, per germline. CDR3 amino acids: CASSVGDRGISLYNEQFF. The CDR3, as DNA: TGTGCCAGCAGCGTAGGGGACAGGGGTATCAGCTTGTACAATGAGCAGTTCTTC. Supplemented by reference TRBV9 and TRBJ2-1, the full variable domain reads DSGVTQTPKHLITATGQRVTLRCSPRSGDLSVYWYQQSLDQGLQFLIQYYNGEERAKGNILERFSAQQFPDLHSELNLSSLELGDSALYFCASSVGDRGISLYNEQFFGPGTRLTVL.